These T cell receptor beta chains were read from a single sample in a study of OX40 agonist ivuxolimab in advanced cancers. Sequencing was performed with immunoSEQ multiplex PCR; in TCRdb, only in-frame clones are kept and a portion is missing. The repertoire holds roughly 70,000 clones, with around 80% as singletons. Specimen: CD4+ or CD8+ T cells sorted from blood, collected in a trial of the OX40 agonist ivuxolimab. These receptors all stem from an adult with an advanced solid tumor such as melanoma, head and neck, liver or kidney cancer. Each CDR3 is given with its conserved first and last residue. D genes are given only for firm matches. Rows give clone size only sometimes, using once, few, many, or a class for an expanded clone.

cdr3_aa	cdr3_nt	d_call	j_call	v_call	clone_size
CASSQDPVGSGSYNEQFF	TGTGCCAGCAGCCAAGATCCCGTGGGAAGCGGGTCTTACAATGAGCAGTTCTTC	-	TRBJ2-1	TRBV4-2	-
CASSIGQTNYGYTF	TGTGCCAGTAGTATAGGACAGACTAACTATGGCTACACCTTC	-	TRBJ1-2	TRBV19	-
CASSPGYSDYGYTF	TGTGCCAGCAGCCCGGGGTATTCGGACTATGGCTACACCTTC	-	TRBJ1-2	TRBV7-3	-
CASSSGAYTDTQYF	TGCGCCAGCAGCTCCGGGGCCTACACAGATACGCAGTATTTT	-	TRBJ2-3	TRBV4-3	-
CASSLDRDSYNEQFF	TGTGCCAGCAGCCTCGACCGCGACTCCTACAATGAGCAGTTCTTC	-	TRBJ2-1	TRBV11-2	-
CASSQPHGANYGYTF	TGCGCCAGCAGCCAGCCTCACGGGGCTAACTATGGCTACACCTTC	-	TRBJ1-2	TRBV4-1	-
CSARDGNGYTF	TGCAGTGCTAGAGACGGGAACGGCTACACCTTC	-	TRBJ1-2	TRBV20-1	-
CASSQDLAGGPSTDTQYF	TGTGCCAGCAGCCAAGATCTAGCGGGGGGCCCTAGCACAGATACGCAGTATTTT	TRBD2	TRBJ2-3	TRBV4-2	-
CASSGSTDTQYF	TGTGCCAGCTCCGGGAGCACAGATACGCAGTATTTT	-	TRBJ2-3	TRBV6-5	-
CATSPYRESMDYGYTF	TGTGCCACCAGTCCTTACAGGGAGTCGATGGACTATGGCTACACCTTC	-	TRBJ1-2	TRBV15	-
CASSSEQGGFDEQFF	TGTGCCAGTAGTAGTGAACAGGGGGGTTTCGATGAGCAGTTCTTC	TRBD1	TRBJ2-1	TRBV19	-
CASSALADTSYEQYF	TGTGCCAGCAGTGCTCTAGCGGATACTTCCTACGAGCAGTACTTC	TRBD2	TRBJ2-7	TRBV6-1	-
CASSLARGDTRFYGYTF	TGTGCCAGCAGCTTAGCGCGTGGCGACACCAGATTCTATGGCTACACCTTC	-	TRBJ1-2	TRBV7-9	-
CASSLEYPSGQKIGYTF	TGTGCCAGCAGCTTAGAATACCCTTCGGGACAGAAAATTGGCTACACCTTC	TRBD1	TRBJ1-2	TRBV7-6	-
CASSFRAGPYNEQFF	TGTGCCAGCAGCTTCAGAGCGGGCCCCTACAATGAGCAGTTCTTC	-	TRBJ2-1	TRBV7-3	few
CASSYSGQGFYEQYF	TGTGCCAGCAGTTACTCGGGACAGGGTTTCTACGAGCAGTACTTC	TRBD1	TRBJ2-7	TRBV6-5	-
CASSVGLAGPRDTQYF	TGTGCCAGCAGCGTAGGTCTAGCGGGCCCTCGGGATACGCAGTATTTT	TRBD2	TRBJ2-3	TRBV9	-
CASSVGGQETEKLFF	TGTGCCAGCAGCGTAGGGGGGCAGGAGACTGAAAAACTGTTTTTT	-	TRBJ1-4	TRBV9	-
CASSREQGGNSPLHF	TGCGCCAGCAGCCGCGAACAGGGAGGCAATTCACCCCTCCACTTT	-	TRBJ1-6	TRBV5-1	few
CASSLMGSVNTEAFF	TGTGCCAGCAGCTTAATGGGGTCGGTGAACACTGAAGCTTTCTTT	-	TRBJ1-1	TRBV7-8	-
CASSFSSGIQETQYF	TGCGCCAGCAGCTTTAGTAGCGGGATCCAAGAGACCCAGTACTTC	TRBD2	TRBJ2-5	TRBV5-1	-
CASSLSGGLYEQYF	TGTGCCAGCAGCTTATCGGGGGGGCTTTACGAGCAGTACTTC	TRBD2	TRBJ2-7	TRBV7-2	once
CASVRQESNYGYTF	TGTGCCAGCGTAAGACAGGAATCAAACTATGGCTACACCTTC	-	TRBJ1-2	TRBV2	-
CASSWDRVGYTF	TGTGCCAGCAGCTGGGACAGGGTTGGCTACACCTTC	TRBD1	TRBJ1-2	TRBV7-9	-
CAGGWTVNEQYF	TGTGCCGGGGGTTGGACAGTTAACGAGCAGTACTTC	-	TRBJ2-7	TRBV2	-
CASSLGPTTQETQYF	TGTGCCAGCAGCTTGGGACCGACGACCCAAGAGACCCAGTACTTC	-	TRBJ2-5	TRBV9	-
CASSPNPRTDTGELFF	TGTGCCAGCAGCCCCAACCCAAGAACAGACACCGGGGAGCTGTTTTTT	-	TRBJ2-2	TRBV7-9	-
CSVAPRVNTEAFF	TGCAGCGTTGCTCCCAGAGTGAACACTGAAGCTTTCTTT	-	TRBJ1-1	TRBV29-1	-